This T cell receptor (beta chain) originates from a study of blood T cell repertoires in COVID-19. The cohort comprised adults aged about 18 to 100 years residing in under 25 US areas. Cohorts were based on clinical histories the participants reported. Here immunoSEQ multiplex PCR was the method, and the copy in TCRdb shows in-frame clones only, minus some. The sample carries roughly 200,000 clones, roughly 89% recorded once. Germline V CDR1 and CDR2: SEHNR, FQNEAQ (reference sequence). V trimming: 5 bases; J trimming: 5 bases; junction bases outside the gene matches: 9. The CDR3 has 15 residues. Sequencing input: PBMCs or T cells enriched from blood (not recorded which). The receptor was isolated from a woman in her forties with acute COVID-19. The V and J genes are TRBV7-9 and TRBJ2-5, with 9 bases aligning to TRBD1. CDR3 region: CASSRRDRVAETQYF. CDR3 nucleotide sequence: TGTGCCAGCAGCCGTCGGGACAGGGTTGCGGAGACCCAGTACTTC.